A single sample is the source of the 20 T cell receptor beta chains below, sequenced in a study of regulatory T cells in long-lasting Graves disease. Described time point: newly diagnosed GD, antithyroid drugs for less than 3 months. Preparation of the TCR library used RNA extracted from PBMCs. Arm-PCR of CDR3 regions and iRepertoire HTBI primers were used to build TCR beta libraries. TCRdb recomputed calls from the multiplex PCR reads with MiXCR, one row per CDR3 protein. The table shows approximately 360,000 distinct CDR3 sequences, with about 12% occurring only once. These data also featured in a second study, about T cells in Graves' hyperthyroidism and ophthalmopathy.

The material was peripheral blood mononuclear cells (PBMCs), obtained at new diagnosis, from a patient treated with antithyroid drugs. These receptors all come from a woman between 18 and 29 years old with Graves disease.

This clonotype was picked up many times. This chain connects TRBV7-2 to TRBJ1-2; 7 bases agree with TRBD1. Germline-derived CDR1 and CDR2 are SGHTA and FQGNSA. The CDR3 has 13 residues. After removal of 1 base from V and 8 bases from J, the junction contained 4 bases not matched to a gene. The DNA for the CDR3 is TGTGCCAGCAGCTTAGAGGGGGCGAGGGGCTACACCTTC. Encoded protein: CASSLEGARGYTF.

For this clonotype: A much bigger clone sits one base away, suggesting this may be a read error. The chain has TRBV28 and TRBJ2-1; the D gene is possibly TRBD2 (6 bases). The CDR3 is 15 residues long. The ends were cut back, 6 bases at V and 7 bases at J, with 19 bases in the middle. Germline CDR1 is MDHEN and CDR2 is SYDVKM. CDR3 nucleotides: TGTGCCAGCAGCTTGAACCTTTCCGGGGGTAATGAGCAGTTCTTC. This gives the protein CASSLNLSGGNEQFF. Together with reference TRBV28 and TRBJ2-1, the CDR3 gives the full variable domain: DVKVTQSSRYLVKRTGEKVFLECVQDMDHENMFWYRQDPGLGLRLIYFSYDVKMKEKGDIPEGYSVSREKKERFSLILESASTNQTSMYLCASSLNLSGGNEQFFGPGTRLTVL.

The rearrangement uses TRBV9 and TRBJ1-5, with D unclear. From germline, CDR1 is SGDLS and CDR2 YYNGEE. V was pared by 0 bases and J by 0 bases, with 7 bases between. The CDR3 has 15 amino acids. CDR3 DNA sequence: TGTGCCAGCAGCGTAGGGGGTTATAGCAATCAGCCCCAGCATTTT. Translated: CASSVGGYSNQPQHF.

As concerns this clonotype: A much larger clone differs from this one at a single base, so this may be a read error. The rearrangement uses TRBV12-3 or TRBV12-4 and TRBJ2-7; TRBD2 matches at 8 bases. The CDR3 covers 15 residues. Trimming cost V 11 bases and J 7 bases; bases outside gene matches: 19. CDR3 residues: CASSTYAGGTREQYF. CDR3 sequence (DNA): TGTGCCTCAAGTACGTACGCGGGAGGTACGAGGGAGCAGTACTTC.

The sample holds many counts of this clonotype. The chain joins TRBV6-1 to TRBJ2-1; D may be TRBD1 or TRBD2 (7 bases each). CDR1 and CDR2 (germline): MNHNS, SASEGT. V dropped 3 bases and J dropped 7 bases, with 22 bases sitting between them. The CDR3 extends over 17 amino acids. CDR3 residues: CASSENMGRGLSNEQFF. CDR3 coding DNA: TGTGCCAGCAGTGAGAATATGGGGAGGGGGCTATCAAATGAGCAGTTCTTC.

The table lists this clonotype with many counts. The chain couples TRBV2 to TRBJ1-3, with a tentative D call TRBD1 (5 bases). The CDR3 spans 15 residues. Germline V gives CDR1 SNHLY, CDR2 FYNNEI. The V and J ends lost 8 bases and 0 bases respectively, with 14 bases between them. CDR3 in amino acids: CASGRGAYSGNTIYF. The CDR3 DNA follows: TGTGCCAGCGGTAGGGGAGCCTACTCTGGAAACACCATATATTTT.

This clonotype was recorded at least ten times. This chain links TRBV28 with TRBJ1-1; TRBD1 matches 10 bases. Germline V gene data show CDR1 as MDHEN and CDR2 as SYDVKM. The CDR3 has 15 residues. J lost 2 bases, V lost 5 bases, and 5 bases had no gene match. DNA of the CDR3: TGTGCCAGCAGTCTCCGGGACAGGGGAAACACTGAAGCTTTCTTT. Amino acids: CASSLRDRGNTEAFF.

This clonotype was counted a few times. DNA for the CDR3: TGTGCCAGCAGCTTGGAAGCGGGAGGCCACTTCTTC. As protein: CASSLEAGGHFF. The V gene is TRBV5-5, the J gene TRBJ2-1; TRBD2 matches 9 bases. V shed 0 bases, J shed 16 bases, and the junction held 5 bases outside the gene matches. Germline CDR1 SGHKS, CDR2 YYEKEE (reference sequence). The CDR3 sequence is 12 residues long.

In its sample, this clonotype was seen many times. The CDR3 sequence: CASGRQGKAFF. The CDR3 nucleotides are TGTGCCAGCGGGAGACAGGGGAAAGCTTTCTTT. This rearrangement joins TRBV6-1 to TRBJ1-1, with 8 bases aligning to TRBD1. This CDR3 has 11 residues. Per germline, CDR1 MNHNS and CDR2 SASEGT. Trimming at V came to 8 bases and at J to 9 bases, leaving 5 bases not matched to a gene.

The table lists this clonotype with many counts. The V and J genes are TRBV5-5 and TRBJ2-7; no clear D. There are 16 residues in the CDR3. Germline assignment: CDR1 SGHKS and CDR2 YYEKEE (reference sequence). V was pared by 6 bases and J by 7 bases, with 26 bases between. The CDR3 DNA is TGTGCCAGCAACGATCCCGTAGGAAAATTAAGCGATGAGCAGTACTTC. Translating gives CASNDPVGKLSDEQYF.

In its sample, this clonotype was seen a few times. This chain uses TRBV6-5 with TRBJ2-3; D may correspond to TRBD1 or TRBD2 (6 bases each). This CDR3 spans 16 amino acids. V gave up 3 bases and J gave up 5 bases, with 18 bases separating them. The germline CDR1 and CDR2 sequences are MNHEY and SVGAGI. The CDR3 DNA reads TGTGCCAGCAGTTATAACGGCGGGACAAGTCAAGATACGCAGTATTTT. This gives the protein CASSYNGGTSQDTQYF.

This clonotype was detected many times. This chain joins TRBV28 and TRBJ2-1; a weak D match, TRBD1 (6 bases). The CDR3 is made up of 16 amino acids. V lost 7 bases to trimming and J lost 8 bases, with 24 bases between them. Germline-derived CDR1 and CDR2 are MDHEN and SYDVKM. Written as DNA, the CDR3 is TGTGCCAGCACCACCGACTCCTGGTTCAGGGGACATGAGCAGTTCTTC. It is translated as CASTTDSWFRGHEQFF.

This clonotype came up many times. The chain links TRBV9 to TRBJ2-3; 7 positions agree with TRBD2. From germline, CDR1 is SGDLS and CDR2 YYNGEE. V was clipped by 0 bases and J by 1 base; unmatched bases: 11. The CDR3 totals 18 residues. For the CDR3, the DNA is TGTGCCAGCAGCGTAGAGGTCGGGGCGGGAGTGGGCACAGATACGCAGTATTTT. Translating it yields CASSVEVGAGVGTDTQYF.

Ten or more counts support this clonotype. The chain combines TRBV5-1 with TRBJ1-2, with 9 bases fitting TRBD1. From germline, CDR1 is SGHRS and CDR2 YFSETQ. The CDR3 runs 14 residues. The junction had 2 bases not matched to a gene; V was cut back by 0 bases and J by 5 bases. The CDR3: CASSLAGTGYGYTF. In DNA, the CDR3 is TGCGCCAGCAGCTTGGCCGGGACAGGGTATGGCTACACCTTC.

In this sample, this clonotype turned up many times. The chain couples TRBV30 to TRBJ2-7; TRBD1 might be the D (6 bases). This CDR3 has 13 residues. The germline CDR1 and CDR2 sequences are GTSNPN and SVGIG (reference sequence). V was shortened by 5 bases and J by 0 bases, with 11 bases between the two germline ends. In DNA form, the CDR3 reads TGTGCCTGGCTCGACAGGAGCTCCTACGAGCAGTACTTC. Protein product: CAWLDRSSYEQYF.

The chain is built from TRBV6-5 and TRBJ1-5; TRBD1 might be the D (6 bases). The length of the CDR3 is 16 residues. Looked up from germline, CDR1 is MNHEY and CDR2 is SVGAGI. V lost 4 bases to trimming and J lost 5 bases, with 18 bases between them. The CDR3 reads CASSSGRWGQHQPQHF. CDR3 sequence (DNA): TGTGCCAGCAGTTCTGGTAGGTGGGGACAACATCAGCCCCAGCATTTT.

The chain employs TRBV27 and TRBJ2-6; D ambiguous. Trimming stripped 3 bases from V and 1 base from J, with 7 bases between. The CDR3 covers 15 residues. CDR1 and CDR2 (germline): MNHEY, SMNVEV (reference sequence). This CDR3 reads CASSLSGSGANVLTF. In nucleotides, the CDR3 is TGTGCCAGCAGTTTGTCCGGGTCTGGGGCCAACGTCCTGACTTTC.

Comment on this clonotype: Mismatch with germline at one junction end may stem from a read error. The CDR3 coding sequence is TGCACCAGCAGCCCGGCAAGCGATAGGGGTGGCACTGAAGCTTTCTTT. Its protein is CTSSPASDRGGTEAFF. The chain uses TRBV4-3 and TRBJ1-1; tentatively, D is TRBD1 (5 bases). CDR1 is LGHNA, CDR2 YSLEER, per germline. This CDR3 contains 16 residues.

V gene TRBV3-1 combines with J gene TRBJ2-1; 13 positions agree with TRBD2. Trimming at V came to 2 bases and at J to 7 bases, leaving 11 bases not matched to a gene. CDR1 is LGHDT, CDR2 YNNKEL, per germline (reference sequence). This CDR3 spans 18 amino acids. The CDR3 nucleotides are TGTGCCAGCAGCCAAAGAACAACTAGCGGGGGGGTTCGGAATGAGCAGTTCTTC. Its protein is CASSQRTTSGGVRNEQFF.

This clonotype was seen repeatedly, ten times or more. V is TRBV9 and J is TRBJ2-3; 9 bases align to TRBD2. Germline loops: CDR1 SGDLS, CDR2 YYNGEE. The V gene end was trimmed by 6 bases and the J gene end by 3 bases; junction bases not matched to a gene: 20. CDR3 length: 19 residues. Here the CDR3 DNA reads TGTGCCAGCACCGCCGAGAGCCTTCTCTCAGCGGGAGGTACAGATACGCAGTATTTT. It encodes CASTAESLLSAGGTDTQYF. The entire variable domain, with the rest obtained from reference TRBV9 and TRBJ2-3, is as follows: DSGVTQTPKHLITATGQRVTLRCSPRSGDLSVYWYQQSLDQGLQFLIQYYNGEERAKGNILERFSAQQFPDLHSELNLSSLELGDSALYFCASTAESLLSAGGTDTQYFGPGTRLTVL.